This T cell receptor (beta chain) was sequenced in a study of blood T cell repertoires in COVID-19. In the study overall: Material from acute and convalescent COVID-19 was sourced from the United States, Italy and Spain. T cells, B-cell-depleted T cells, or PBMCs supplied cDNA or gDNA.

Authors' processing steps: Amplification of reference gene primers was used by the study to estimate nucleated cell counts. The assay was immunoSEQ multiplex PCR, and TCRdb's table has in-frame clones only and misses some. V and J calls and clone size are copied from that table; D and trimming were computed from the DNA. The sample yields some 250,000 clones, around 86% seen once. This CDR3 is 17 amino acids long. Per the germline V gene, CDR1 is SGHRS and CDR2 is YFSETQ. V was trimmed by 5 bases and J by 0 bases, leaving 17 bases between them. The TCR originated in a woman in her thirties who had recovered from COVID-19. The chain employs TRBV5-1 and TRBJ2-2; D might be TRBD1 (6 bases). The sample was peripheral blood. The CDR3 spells CASSRSPGQANTGELFF. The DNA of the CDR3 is TGCGCCAGCAGTAGGTCCCCGGGACAAGCGAACACCGGGGAGCTGTTTTTT.